The 15 T cell receptor beta chains below all came from one sample that was sequenced in a study of control samples from healthy donors and cancer patients. Sequencing was performed with immunoSEQ multiplex PCR; in TCRdb, only in-frame clones are kept and a portion is missing. In the table there are approximately 210,000 clones, about nine tenths of which are singletons. Sequences were obtained from blood. These receptors were obtained from a man aged 25 to 40 in good health.

V usage is TRBV5-6 and J usage is TRBJ1-1; D is unclear. This CDR3 has 14 amino acids. CDR1 SGHDT and CDR2 YYEEEE come from the germline V gene. Trimming removed 4 bases from V and 4 bases from J, with 14 bases in between. CDR3 DNA: TGTGCCAGCAGCCCCGGGCCCGAGGGCACTGAAGCTTTCTTT. Translation gives CASSPGPEGTEAFF.

This clone showed up just once. The chain uses TRBV27 and TRBJ1-1; D is perhaps TRBD1 (6 bases). The length of the CDR3 is 14 residues. CDR1 and CDR2 from the germline V gene are MNHEY and SMNVEV (reference sequence). V was pared by 5 bases and J by 4 bases, with 14 bases between. CDR3 loop: CASSPNRVVTEAFF. For the CDR3, the DNA is TGTGCCAGCAGTCCAAACAGGGTTGTCACTGAAGCTTTCTTT.

This clone appeared once. The J gene is TRBJ2-2, the V gene TRBV9, with 9 bases that match TRBD2. Per germline, CDR1 SGDLS and CDR2 YYNGEE. The length of the CDR3 is 17 residues. J gave up 2 bases and V 4 bases, and 9 bases lay outside the gene matches. The CDR3 spells CASSTPSSGVNTGELFF. The CDR3 DNA reads TGTGCCAGCAGCACACCGTCTAGCGGGGTAAACACCGGGGAGCTGTTTTTT.

This chain connects TRBV5-1 to TRBJ2-1; D could derive from TRBD1 or TRBD2 (6 bases each). Germline assignment: CDR1 SGHRS and CDR2 YFSETQ. V was cut by 2 bases and J by 5 bases, with 14 bases left in between. The CDR3 covers 15 residues. The CDR3 DNA follows: TGCGCCAGCAGCTTACAGGGAGGAACCAACAATGAGCAGTTCTTC. It translates to CASSLQGGTNNEQFF.

The chain links TRBV24-1 to TRBJ1-2, with D hard to call. In germline, CDR1 is KGHDR, CDR2 SFDVKD. This CDR3 region has 11 residues. With 4 bases removed from V and 7 bases from J, the gap between germline ends came to 6 bases. The CDR3 bases are TGTGCCACCAGTGACTGGTCTGGCTACACCTTC. Translating gives CATSDWSGYTF.

This clone was detected only once. The J gene is TRBJ2-2, the V gene TRBV24-1; 10 nucleotides align to TRBD1. J gave up 5 bases and V 5 bases, and 13 bases lay outside the gene matches. This CDR3 has 18 amino acids. Looked up from germline, CDR1 is KGHDR and CDR2 is SFDVKD. Here the CDR3 reads CATSGPPGTGDRTGELFF. The CDR3 DNA sequence: TGTGCCACCAGTGGGCCCCCCGGGACAGGGGATCGTACCGGGGAGCTGTTTTTT.

This clone has only one observation. The chain employs TRBV19 and TRBJ1-4; D not resolved. The V gene's germline CDR1 is LNHDA and CDR2 SQIVND (reference sequence). Trimming pared 6 bases from V and 0 bases from J, leaving 14 bases between. This CDR3 is 16 amino acids long. The CDR3 here is CASSPRLMATNEKLFF. CDR3 nucleotides: TGTGCCAGTAGCCCCCGACTTATGGCAACTAATGAAAAACTGTTTTTT.

CDR3 loop: CASRPLGEAKNIQYF. CDR3 DNA sequence: TGTGCCAGTAGACCGTTGGGGGAAGCCAAAAACATTCAGTACTTC. The chain is built from TRBV19 and TRBJ2-4; D tentatively fits TRBD1 or TRBD2 (5 bases each). The CDR3 runs to 15 residues. V lost 6 bases and J lost 0, with 12 bases in between. Germline CDR1 and CDR2: LNHDA and SQIVND (reference sequence).

The genes are TRBV12-3 or TRBV12-4 and TRBJ1-1; TRBD1 matches 9 bases. V trimming: 8 bases; J trimming: 13 bases; junction bases outside the gene matches: 11. This CDR3 has 12 residues. The CDR3 reads CASAMWDRVSFF. The CDR3 coding sequence is TGTGCCAGCGCTATGTGGGACAGGGTCAGTTTCTTT.

The rearrangement joins TRBV24-1 to TRBJ2-5, with D perhaps TRBD1 (6 bases). V was trimmed by 4 bases and J by 5 bases, leaving 10 bases between them. The CDR3 is 13 residues long. Germline V gene data show CDR1 as KGHDR and CDR2 as SFDVKD. The CDR3 protein is CATSDFQGETQYF. The DNA for the CDR3 is TGTGCCACCAGTGACTTCCAGGGGGAGACCCAGTACTTC.

DNA of the CDR3: TGTGCCAGCAGTTACTACAGGGACAATCAGCCCCAGCATTTT. It yields the protein CASSYYRDNQPQHF. The chain carries TRBV27 and TRBJ1-5; weak D call: TRBD1 (6 bases). Trimming cost V 4 bases and J 3 bases, with 10 bases left between them. CDR1 and CDR2 (germline): MNHEY, SMNVEV (reference sequence). This CDR3 is 14 amino acids long.

V gene TRBV3-1 (or the pseudogene TRBV3-2) combines with J gene TRBJ1-6; the D gene is possibly TRBD1 (5 bases). The V gene's germline CDR1 is LGHDT and CDR2 YNNKEL (reference sequence). V was cut by 4 bases and J by 0 bases, with 13 bases left in between. This CDR3 has 17 residues. The CDR3 spells CASSPRGERSYNSPLHF. The CDR3 DNA follows: TGTGCCAGCAGCCCCCGGGGGGAGCGCTCCTATAATTCACCCCTCCACTTT.

V is TRBV28 and J is TRBJ1-2; D might be TRBD1 (6 bases). Germline CDR1 reads MDHEN; CDR2 reads SYDVKM. The CDR3 runs 15 residues. Deletions cut 7 bases from V and 2 bases from J, with 17 bases between. The CDR3 DNA reads as TGTGCCAGCACCGTGGCGGGGGCGGGCAACTATGGCTACACCTTC. Translating it yields CASTVAGAGNYGYTF.

This rearrangement joins TRBV29-1 to TRBJ2-4; the match to TRBD2 covers 14 bases. From germline, CDR1 is SQVTM and CDR2 ANQGSEA. V lost 3 bases and J lost 8; bases outside the gene matches: 6. The CDR3 covers 15 residues. The DNA for the CDR3 is TGCAGCGTTGATTTCGGGGGACTAGCGGGGGACATTCAGTACTTC. This sequence encodes CSVDFGGLAGDIQYF.

This clone was seen only once. This chain connects TRBV14 to TRBJ2-2, with no clear D. Germline V gene data show CDR1 as SGHDN and CDR2 as FVKESK. Trimming removed 0 bases from V and 3 bases from J, with 11 bases in between. This CDR3 comprises 16 residues. The CDR3 reads CASSQDAPRHTGELFF. The CDR3 DNA reads TGTGCCAGCAGCCAAGACGCGCCCCGCCACACCGGGGAGCTGTTTTTT. The variable domain in full, completed from reference TRBV14 and TRBJ2-2, reads EAGVTQFPSHSVIEKGQTVTLRCDPISGHDNLYWYRRVMGKEIKFLLHFVKESKQDESGMPNNRFLAERTGGTYSTLKVQPAELEDSGVYFCASSQDAPRHTGELFFGEGSRLTVL.